What follows are 20 T cell receptor beta chains derived from one specimen sequenced in a study of regulatory T cells in long-lasting Graves disease. Time point of the sample: newly diagnosed GD, antithyroid drugs for less than 3 months. With RNA extracted from PBMCs as input, the TCR library was made. Building of the TCR beta libraries involved iRepertoire HTBI primers and Arm-PCR of CDR3 regions. TCRdb independently ran MiXCR on the multiplex PCR reads; one entry per CDR3 protein. The sample includes 450,000 to 700,000 distinct CDR3 sequences, about 13% of them seen just once. Separately, the same data were catalogued under a study of T cells in Graves' hyperthyroidism and ophthalmopathy.

Sequenced material: peripheral blood mononuclear cells (PBMCs), taken at new diagnosis, from a patient treated with antithyroid drugs. The receptor source for this set is a man younger than 45 with Graves disease.

The rearrangement uses TRBV28 and TRBJ2-7; 15 bases map to TRBD2. The CDR3 covers 15 residues. CDR1 and CDR2 (germline): MDHEN, SYDVKM. The trim removed 3 bases at V and 8 bases at J, leaving 5 bases unmatched. CDR3 in amino acids: CASSFGLAGGPKQYF. DNA of the CDR3: TGTGCCAGCAGTTTCGGACTAGCGGGAGGGCCCAAGCAGTACTTC.

The sample holds many counts of this clonotype. This chain uses TRBV19 with TRBJ2-1; TRBD2 matches 8 bases. This CDR3 is built from 16 residues. Germline V gives CDR1 LNHDA, CDR2 SQIVND (reference sequence). The V and J ends lost 6 bases and 8 bases, in that order; junction bases with no gene match: 15. Written as DNA, the CDR3 is TGTGCCAGTAGGGACCGGCTATTAGCGGGAACTTATGAGCAGTTCTTC. Amino acid sequence: CASRDRLLAGTYEQFF.

The V gene is TRBV18, the J gene TRBJ2-7; D may be TRBD1 or TRBD2 (5 bases each). This CDR3 spans 15 amino acids. Germline CDR1 reads KGHSH; CDR2 reads LQKENI. Trimming pared 2 bases from V and 3 bases from J, leaving 14 bases between. The CDR3 coding sequence is TGTGCCAGCTCACCAGGCAGGGACCAGTACTACGAGCAGTACTTC. Translating it yields CASSPGRDQYYEQYF.

The rearrangement uses TRBV27 and TRBJ2-2; no firm D call. The V gene's germline CDR1 is MNHEY and CDR2 SMNVEV (reference sequence). V gave up 5 bases and J gave up 4 bases, with 8 bases separating them. The CDR3 consists of 13 residues. The chain's CDR3 is CASSQYSTGELFF. The CDR3 DNA reads TGTGCCAGCAGTCAGTACTCCACCGGGGAGCTGTTTTTT.

This clonotype occurred many times. The chain recombines TRBV29-1 with TRBJ2-6, with TRBD1 matching 7 bases. The germline CDR1 and CDR2 sequences are SQVTM and ANQGSEA. V lost 5 bases to trimming and J lost 4 bases; unmatched junction nucleotides: 11. The CDR3 runs to 16 residues. The CDR3 region is CSVKSNRGSGANVLTF. The CDR3 nucleotides read TGCAGCGTTAAATCGAACAGGGGAAGCGGGGCCAACGTCCTGACTTTC.

As concerns this clonotype: This may stem from a read error, because a much larger clone lies one nucleotide away. The chain joins TRBV13 to TRBJ2-6, with D perhaps matching TRBD1 (7 bases). This CDR3 has 15 residues. Germline CDR1 reads PRHDT; CDR2 reads FYEKMQ (reference sequence). The CDR3 coding sequence is TGTGCCGGCAGCTCCCAGGGGGGTGGGGCCAACGTCCTGACTTTC. Protein: CAGSSQGGGANVLTF. The full variable domain, in which reference TRBV13 and TRBJ2-6 provide the parts outside the CDR3, is AAGVIQSPRHLIKEKRETATLKCYPIPRHDTVYWYQQGPGQDPQFLISFYEKMQSDKGSIPDRFSAQQFSDYHSELNMSSLELGDSALYFCAGSSQGGGANVLTFGAGSRLTVL.

In this sample, this clonotype turned up many times. J is TRBJ2-7 and V is TRBV15; D is perhaps TRBD1 (6 bases). V was shortened by 0 bases and J by 4 bases, with 10 bases between the two germline ends. The CDR3 consists of 14 residues. Germline CDR1 and CDR2: LNHNV and YYDKDF (reference sequence). The CDR3 protein is CATSRDATGYEQYF. The CDR3 DNA reads as TGTGCCACCAGCAGAGATGCGACAGGATACGAGCAGTACTTC.

This clonotype was observed a few times. The chain has TRBV4-1 and TRBJ1-2; 9 nucleotides match TRBD1. Germline loops: CDR1 MGHRA, CDR2 YSYEKL. The CDR3 spans 14 residues. V dropped 0 bases and J dropped 8; count of bases not matched to a gene: 4. CDR3 sequence reads: CASSQEDRGAGYTF. In DNA form, the CDR3 reads TGCGCCAGCAGCCAAGAGGACAGGGGTGCCGGCTACACCTTC.

This clonotype was seen many times. The chain uses TRBV5-1 and TRBJ2-1; either TRBD1 or TRBD2 may supply D (5 bases each). V gave up 1 base and J gave up 5 bases, with 10 bases separating them. The CDR3 covers 14 residues. In germline, CDR1 is SGHRS, CDR2 YFSETQ. The CDR3 reads CASSLFGTDNEQFF. CDR3 sequence (DNA): TGCGCCAGCAGCTTGTTCGGGACGGACAATGAGCAGTTCTTC. Together with reference TRBV5-1 and TRBJ2-1, the CDR3 gives the full variable domain: KAGVTQTPRYLIKTRGQQVTLSCSPISGHRSVSWYQQTPGQGLQFLFEYFSETQRNKGNFPGRFSGRQFSNSRSEMNVSTLELGDSALYLCASSLFGTDNEQFFGPGTRLTVL.

As for this clonotype: A much larger clonotype is one base distant, so this may be a read error. The chain couples TRBV5-1 to TRBJ2-1, with 11 positions matching TRBD2. Per germline, CDR1 SGHRS and CDR2 YFSETQ. The CDR3 extends over 16 amino acids. With 4 bases clipped from V and 10 bases from J, the junction kept 13 bases outside the gene matches. The CDR3 protein is CASSRGTSGLSYEQFF. The CDR3 DNA reads as TGCGCCAGCAGCCGAGGGACTAGCGGCCTCTCCTACGAGCAGTTCTTC.

On this clonotype: A far larger clone is just one base off, so this is likely a read error. This chain uses TRBV27 with TRBJ2-3; D is uncertain. The DNA end lines up better with TRBJ1-1; the J call may be wrong. There are 16 residues in the CDR3. Germline-derived CDR1 and CDR2 are MNHEY and SMNVEV (reference sequence). DNA for the CDR3: TGTGCCAGCAGTTTTCGAGGGAGAAGCGAAATGACTGGAGCTTTCTTT. Its translation: CASSFRGRSEMTGAFF.

This clonotype was counted many times. The rearrangement links TRBV20-1 to TRBJ2-1, with D perhaps matching TRBD2 (6 bases). This CDR3 comprises 15 residues. Germline CDR1 is DFQATT and CDR2 is SNEGSKA (reference sequence). V was shortened by 1 base and J by 5 bases, with 15 bases between the two germline ends. For the CDR3, the DNA is TGCAGTGCTAGAGGAGCCCAGCGGGCCGACAATGAGCAGTTCTTC. Its protein product is CSARGAQRADNEQFF.

There are a few counts of this clonotype. The chain combines TRBV29-1 with TRBJ2-7, with TRBD1 matching over 7 bases. Trimming cost V 4 bases and J 2 bases; bases outside gene matches: 8. Germline V gives CDR1 SQVTM, CDR2 ANQGSEA. The CDR3 is made up of 14 amino acids. The CDR3 sequence: CSVVLTGWAYEQYF. DNA for the CDR3: TGCAGCGTTGTCTTGACAGGGTGGGCCTACGAGCAGTACTTC.

The CDR3 loop is CASSFIRARGTQYF. CDR3 coding DNA: TGTGCCAGCAGTTTCATCAGAGCTCGGGGGACCCAGTACTTC. The chain has TRBV12-3 or TRBV12-4 and TRBJ2-5, with TRBD2 as a possible D gene (5 bases). This CDR3 contains 14 residues. Trimming stripped 3 bases from V and 7 bases from J, with 15 bases between.

This clonotype has just a few counts. The chain links TRBV30 to TRBJ1-4; D gene unclear. The CDR3 is made up of 13 amino acids. The germline V gene has CDR1 GTSNPN and CDR2 SVGIG (reference sequence). V was cut by 7 bases and J by 8 bases, with 17 bases left in between. This chain's CDR3 is CALEIGVSEKLFF. The CDR3 bases are TGTGCCTTGGAGATCGGGGTGTCGGAAAAACTGTTTTTT. Looking up the rest from reference TRBV30 and TRBJ1-4 gives the full variable domain: SQTIHQWPATLVQPVGSPLSLECTVEGTSNPNLYWYRQAAGRGLQLLFYSVGIGQISSEVPQNLSASRPQDRQFILSSKKLLLSDSGFYLCALEIGVSEKLFFGSGTQLSVL.

This clonotype was found a few times. A much larger clone differs from this one at a single base, so this may be a read error. The V gene is TRBV2, the J gene TRBJ2-7, with TRBD2 matching over 10 bases. The CDR3 loop spans 13 amino acids. Germline-derived CDR1 and CDR2 are SNHLY and FYNNEI. CDR3 DNA: TGTGCCGGCAGAACTAGCGGGATTTACGAGCAGTACTTC. The encoded protein is CAGRTSGIYEQYF.

A few counts support this clonotype. V and J are TRBV3-1 and TRBJ2-3; D gene unclear. The CDR3 is 14 residues long. Trimming took off 2 bases at V and 4 bases at J, with 10 bases between the two ends. Germline values: CDR1 LGHDT, CDR2 YNNKEL (reference sequence). This CDR3 reads CASSQRELADTQYF. The CDR3 DNA is TGTGCCAGCAGCCAACGCGAATTGGCAGATACGCAGTATTTT.

This clonotype showed up many times. The gene calls are TRBV20-1 and TRBJ2-3; D perhaps matches TRBD2 (6 bases). CDR3 length: 15 residues. Trimming removed 5 bases from V and 0 bases from J, with 15 bases in between. Germline V gives CDR1 DFQATT, CDR2 SNEGSKA (reference sequence). The CDR3 DNA is TGCAGTGCTCCCTCCCGGGAGTTAAGCACAGATACGCAGTATTTT. Translation: CSAPSRELSTDTQYF.

This clonotype was seen repeatedly, ten times or more. The CDR3 is CASSSPGMNTEAFF. CDR3 nucleotides: TGTGCCAGCAGCTCACCAGGGATGAACACTGAAGCTTTCTTT. This sequence joins TRBV11-2 and TRBJ1-1; possible D gene TRBD1, 5 bases. V lost 4 bases to trimming and J lost 0 bases, with 9 bases between them. The CDR3 runs 14 residues. Germline V CDR1 and CDR2: SGHAT, FQNNGV.

There are many counts of this clonotype. The chain joins TRBV7-8 to TRBJ1-1; D is ambiguous. This CDR3 is built from 13 residues. V dropped 5 bases and J dropped 4 bases, with 11 bases sitting between them. Germline loops: CDR1 SGHVS, CDR2 FQNEAQ. CDR3 residues: CASSPGGSTEAFF. The DNA for the CDR3 is TGTGCCAGCAGCCCCGGTGGGAGCACTGAAGCTTTCTTT.